The 15 T cell receptor beta chains presented below share a single source sample, sequenced in a study of tumor and adjacent non-tumor tissue in lung cancer. The template was RNA from unsorted bulk tissue. Three rounds of nested PCR, following a modified ARM-PCR protocol, produced the TCRbeta library. Via MiXCR, TCRdb re-called the multiplex PCR reads, giving one row per CDR3 protein. The top ten clones hold roughly 21% of a sample with 65,000 to 70,000 distinct CDR3 sequences, roughly 60% of them seen once. The specimen sequenced was lung tumor tissue. The receptors originated from a man in his fifties with non-small cell lung cancer.

As regards this clonotype: This may come from a read error, since a much larger clone is one base off. The chain combines TRBV5-5 with TRBJ1-2; D uncertain. CDR1 is SGHKS and CDR2 is YYEKEE in the germline V gene (reference sequence). The CDR3 consists of 12 residues. The CDR3 region has the DNA TGTGCCAGCAGCGAGGGCTACTATGTCTACACCTTC. This gives the protein CASSEGYYVYTF. The full variable domain, its missing parts supplied by reference TRBV5-5 and TRBJ1-2, is DAGVTQSPTHLIKTRGQQVTLRCSPISGHKSVSWYQQVLGQGPQFIFQYYEKEERGRGNFPDRFSARQFPNYSSELNVNALLLGDSALYLCASSEGYYVYTFGSGTRLTVV.

The chain employs TRBV20-1 and TRBJ1-6, with 10 bases identical to TRBD1. Germline V gene data show CDR1 as DFQATT and CDR2 as SNEGSKA (reference sequence). The CDR3 runs to 17 residues. For the CDR3, the DNA is TGCATAGCTAAGATGACAGGGGGCTCGGGCTATAATTCACCCCTCCACTTT. Translated, it gives CIAKMTGGSGYNSPLHF.

This clonotype is medium-sized in the sample. The chain combines TRBV11-2 with TRBJ1-6; no definite D call. The length of the CDR3 is 13 residues. CDR1 is SGHAT and CDR2 is FQNNGV in the germline V gene. Trimming took 3 bases from V and 8 from J, leaving 8 bases between them. The CDR3 protein is CASSFTPDSPLHF. In nucleotides, the CDR3 is TGTGCCAGCAGCTTTACACCCGATTCACCCCTCCACTTT. Looking up the rest from reference TRBV11-2 and TRBJ1-6 gives the full variable domain: EAGVAQSPRYKIIEKRQSVAFWCNPISGHATLYWYQQILGQGPKLLIQFQNNGVVDDSQLPKDRFSAERLKGVDSTLKIQPAKLEDSAVYLCASSFTPDSPLHFGNGTRLTVT.

V is TRBV5-1 and J is TRBJ2-3, with a weak D call TRBD1 (6 bases). The CDR3 contains 16 residues. The V and J ends lost 5 bases and 1 base respectively, with 17 bases between them. CDR1 SGHRS and CDR2 YFSETQ come from the germline V gene. The DNA of the CDR3 is TGCGCCAGCAGGTCTCGCCTGGGGGCAGGCACAGATACGCAGTATTTT. Amino acid sequence: CASRSRLGAGTDTQYF. The full variable domain, in which reference TRBV5-1 and TRBJ2-3 provide the parts outside the CDR3, is KAGVTQTPRYLIKTRGQQVTLSCSPISGHRSVSWYQQTPGQGLQFLFEYFSETQRNKGNFPGRFSGRQFSNSRSEMNVSTLELGDSALYLCASRSRLGAGTDTQYFGPGTRLTVL.

Points on this clonotype: A much bigger clone sits one base away, suggesting this may be a read error. V and J are TRBV12-3 or TRBV12-4 and TRBJ1-4; D might be TRBD1 (5 bases). Trimming removed 2 bases from V and 5 bases from J, with 15 bases in between. The CDR3 has 16 amino acids. The CDR3 is CASSLYGTGPNEKLFF. The CDR3 coding sequence is TGTGCCAGCAGTTTATACGGGACGGGCCCGAATGAAAAACTGTTTTTT.

This clonotype turned up a few times. This may arise from a read error, as a much more abundant clone is one base away. This chain uses TRBV4-1 with TRBJ2-1; TRBD2 might be the D (5 bases). The germline V gene has CDR1 MGHRA and CDR2 YSYEKL. With 4 bases removed from V and 5 bases from J, the gap between germline ends came to 15 bases. The CDR3 spans 15 residues. The CDR3 DNA follows: TGCGCCAGCAGCCCCCCCTATAAGCGGAACAATGAGCAGTTCTTC. This sequence encodes CASSPPYKRNNEQFF.

As to this clonotype: A much bigger clone sits one base away, suggesting this may be a read error. This chain links TRBV5-1 with TRBJ2-1; 9 bases fit TRBD2. Germline-derived CDR1 and CDR2 are SGHRS and YFSETQ. J gave up 2 bases and V 1 base, and 4 bases lay outside the gene matches. This CDR3 comprises 16 residues. CDR3 sequence reads: CASSLLAGYAYNEQFF. The CDR3, as DNA: TGCGCCAGCAGCTTGCTAGCGGGATACGCCTACAATGAGCAGTTCTTC.

This clonotype was recorded a few times. This clone may be a read error of a much larger clone one base away. The gene calls are TRBV6-2 or TRBV6-3 and TRBJ2-2, with D possibly called TRBD1 or TRBD2 (5 bases each). Germline loops: CDR1 MNHEY, CDR2 SVGEGT. The CDR3 consists of 15 residues. CDR3 protein: CASRRDDTYTRELFF. The CDR3 nucleotides are TGTGCCAGCAGAAGGGACGACACTTACACCCGGGAGCTGTTTTTT.

Regarding this clonotype: At one of its ends the junction is not consistent with the germline gene, which may arise from a read error. V usage is TRBV20-1 and J usage is TRBJ2-3; 7 bases align to TRBD1. CDR3 length: 14 residues. CDR1 is DFQATT, CDR2 SNEGSKA, per germline (reference sequence). The CDR3 sequence is CSARGYDRVDTHYF. The CDR3 nucleotides read TGCAGTGCTAGAGGCTACGACAGGGTGGATACGCATTATTTT.

This clonotype has just a few counts. The rearrangement links TRBV21-1 to TRBJ2-1; TRBD2, the table's D call, was not compared with the DNA. TRBV21-1 is assigned pseudogene status. The CDR3 loop spans 13 amino acids. The CDR3 protein is CASPPGLAGEAPF. CDR3 nucleotide sequence: TGTGCCAGCCCCCCGGGACTAGCGGGGGAAGCCCCCTTC.

Turning to this clonotype: A much larger clone lies one base from this, so it may be a read error. The chain employs TRBV28 and TRBJ2-1; D gene ambiguous. Germline CDR1 is MDHEN and CDR2 is SYDVKM. The V and J ends lost 8 bases and 14 bases respectively, with 16 bases between them. The CDR3 totals 11 residues. This CDR3 is CASGERFLEFF. CDR3 bases: TGTGCCAGCGGGGAACGATTCTTAGAGTTCTTC.

Comments on this clonotype: The junction departs from germline at one end; a sequencing error may be responsible. V gene TRBV14 combines with J gene TRBJ1-1, with D possibly TRBD1 on 5 matching bases. Germline V gene lookup returns CDR1 SGHDN and CDR2 FVKESK. This CDR3 comprises 16 residues. CDR3 region: CACSRDLGHQNTEAFF. The CDR3 DNA follows: TGTGCCTGCAGCCGAGACCTGGGGCACCAGAACACTGAAGCTTTCTTT.

The chain uses TRBV28 and TRBJ2-7; TRBD1 aligns across 8 bases. The germline gives CDR1 MDHEN, CDR2 SYDVKM. The CDR3 totals 12 residues. V lost 9 bases to trimming and J lost 6 bases; unmatched junction nucleotides: 7. This CDR3 reads CASGTGCSEQYF. The CDR3, as DNA: TGTGCCAGTGGGACAGGATGCAGCGAGCAGTACTTC. The whole variable domain, remainder taken from reference TRBV28 and TRBJ2-7, is DVKVTQSSRYLVKRTGEKVFLECVQDMDHENMFWYRQDPGLGLRLIYFSYDVKMKEKGDIPEGYSVSREKKERFSLILESASTNQTSMYLCASGTGCSEQYFGPGTRLTVT.

This clonotype showed up just a few times. The V and J genes are TRBV5-1 and TRBJ2-1; D call uncertain. V was shortened by 2 bases and J by 0 bases, with 18 bases between the two germline ends. CDR3 length: 18 residues. Germline V gene data show CDR1 as SGHRS and CDR2 as YFSETQ. CDR3 loop: CASSLRSLSEFSYNEQFF. CDR3 nucleotide sequence: TGCGCCAGCAGCTTAAGGAGCTTGAGTGAGTTCTCCTACAATGAGCAGTTCTTC.

Note on this clonotype: A clone one base away is much larger, so this may be a read error. This chain joins TRBV11-1 and TRBJ1-5; 7 positions match TRBD1. CDR1 and CDR2 from the germline V gene are SGHAT and FQDESV (reference sequence). This CDR3 has 14 residues. CDR3 in DNA: TGTGCCGGCAGCCCCAGACAGGGTAATCAGCCCCAGCATTTT. Translation: CAGSPRQGNQPQHF.